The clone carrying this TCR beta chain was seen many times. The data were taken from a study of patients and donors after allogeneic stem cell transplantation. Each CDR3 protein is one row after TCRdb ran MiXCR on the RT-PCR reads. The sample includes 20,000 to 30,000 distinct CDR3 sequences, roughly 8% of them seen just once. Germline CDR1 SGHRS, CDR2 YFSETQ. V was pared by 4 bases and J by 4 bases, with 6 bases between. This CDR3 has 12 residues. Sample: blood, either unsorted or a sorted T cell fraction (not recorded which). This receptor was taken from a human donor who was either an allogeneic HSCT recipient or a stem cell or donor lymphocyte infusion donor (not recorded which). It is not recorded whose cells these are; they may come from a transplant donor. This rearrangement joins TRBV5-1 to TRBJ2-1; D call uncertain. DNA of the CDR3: TGCGCCAGCAGCCTACAGTACAATGAGCAGTTCTTC. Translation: CASSLQYNEQFF.